Following are 23 T cell receptor beta chains from one sample sequenced in a study of blood T cell repertoires in COVID-19. Clones were read by immunoSEQ multiplex PCR, and TCRdb kept only the in-frame ones, dropping some. The sample gives 120,000 or so clones, around 87% of which show up once; less than 4.5% is in the top ten. The sample consisted of peripheral blood. All receptors come from a woman aged 55-69 years with acute or convalescent COVID-19.

The rearrangement uses TRBV4-1 and TRBJ1-2, with D perhaps matching TRBD1 (6 bases). V was clipped by 4 bases and J by 8 bases, with 14 bases between them. CDR1 and CDR2 (germline): MGHRA, YSYEKL. The CDR3 is made up of 13 amino acids. CDR3 amino acids: CASSLRPGDGYTF. The CDR3 DNA reads TGCGCCAGCAGCCTTCGTCCAGGGGACGGCTACACCTTC.

This rearrangement joins TRBV28 to TRBJ2-7, with a tentative D call TRBD2 (6 bases). Germline V lookup: CDR1 MDHEN, CDR2 SYDVKM. V dropped 5 bases and J dropped 3 bases, with 11 bases sitting between them. CDR3 length: 13 residues. CDR3 nucleotide sequence: TGTGCCAGCAGTCTGGTTAGCGGCTACGAGCAGTACGTC. Encoded protein: CASSLVSGYEQYV.

The gene calls are TRBV7-2 and TRBJ1-1; possible D gene TRBD1, 5 bases. This CDR3 region has 15 residues. V gave up 2 bases and J gave up 1 base, with 11 bases separating them. CDR1 and CDR2 from the germline V gene are SGHTA and FQGNSA. CDR3 protein: CASSLPGGRNTEAFF. CDR3 DNA: TGTGCCAGCAGCTTACCTGGGGGGAGGAACACTGAAGCTTTCTTT.

This rearrangement joins TRBV3-1 (or the pseudogene TRBV3-2) to TRBJ1-6; D ambiguous. The CDR3 runs to 15 residues. Looked up from germline, CDR1 is LGHDT and CDR2 is YNNKEL (reference sequence). The V and J ends lost 4 bases and 8 bases respectively, with 15 bases between them. The DNA of the CDR3 is TGTGCCAGCAGCCCACAGCGGTCTAGAGATTCACCCCTCCACTTT. This codes for CASSPQRSRDSPLHF.

The chain carries TRBV5-1 and TRBJ2-1; tentative D call: TRBD2 (5 bases). Per the germline V gene, CDR1 is SGHRS and CDR2 is YFSETQ. V lost 0 bases to trimming and J lost 0 bases, with 10 bases between them. The CDR3 runs 16 residues. CDR3 sequence reads: CASSLGASPSYNEQFF. CDR3 nucleotides: TGCGCCAGCAGCTTGGGGGCTAGCCCCTCCTACAATGAGCAGTTCTTC.

In this sample, this clone turned up a few times. The rearrangement uses TRBV6-1 and TRBJ2-7, with a weak D call TRBD1 (5 bases). This CDR3 comprises 12 residues. V gave up 3 bases and J gave up 9 bases, with 12 bases separating them. Germline values: CDR1 MNHNS, CDR2 SASEGT. CDR3 coding DNA: TGTGCCAGCAGTGATGTAGCAGGGTCGCAGTACTTC. Translating gives CASSDVAGSQYF.

The chain recombines TRBV28 with TRBJ2-2, with a tentative D call TRBD1 (5 bases). V gave up 8 bases and J gave up 7 bases, with 23 bases separating them. Per germline, CDR1 MDHEN and CDR2 SYDVKM. The CDR3 consists of 16 residues. The CDR3 DNA sequence: TGTGCCAGCTCTCTAGACTCGACAGTCATGCACGGGGAGCTGTTTTTT. Its protein is CASSLDSTVMHGELFF. Drawing the rest from reference TRBV28 and TRBJ2-2, the complete variable domain is DVKVTQSSRYLVKRTGEKVFLECVQDMDHENMFWYRQDPGLGLRLIYFSYDVKMKEKGDIPEGYSVSREKKERFSLILESASTNQTSMYLCASSLDSTVMHGELFFGEGSRLTVL.

This clone came up a few times. This sequence joins TRBV18 and TRBJ1-5; a possible D gene is TRBD1 (6 bases). CDR3 length: 14 amino acids. V was trimmed by 8 bases and J by 2 bases, leaving 13 bases between them. Germline V gives CDR1 KGHSH, CDR2 LQKENI. CDR3 residues: CASTPGGGNQPQHF. DNA of the CDR3: TGTGCCAGCACCCCGGGGGGCGGCAATCAGCCCCAGCATTTT.

The V call is TRBV5-1, the J call TRBJ1-1; the match to TRBD1 covers 8 bases. V was pared by 4 bases and J by 3 bases, with 8 bases of the junction left unmatched. This CDR3 has 15 residues. The germline gives CDR1 SGHRS, CDR2 YFSETQ. This CDR3 reads CASSPRTGTDTEAFF. The CDR3 DNA follows: TGCGCCAGCAGCCCGCGGACAGGGACGGACACTGAAGCTTTCTTT.

The chain uses TRBV11-3 and TRBJ2-1; 8 nucleotides align to TRBD2. Germline V gene data show CDR1 as SGHNT and CDR2 as YENEEA. The CDR3 totals 15 residues. V lost 0 bases, J lost 6 bases, and 4 bases stayed unmatched. This CDR3 reads CASSLDGLAGNEQFF. The CDR3, as DNA: TGTGCCAGCAGCTTAGATGGGCTAGCGGGCAATGAGCAGTTCTTC.

As regards this clone: This sample includes further DNA sequences coding for the same CDR3. The J gene is TRBJ2-7, the V gene TRBV28; 9 positions agree with TRBD2. Germline loops: CDR1 MDHEN, CDR2 SYDVKM. The junction had 6 bases not matched to a gene; V was cut back by 5 bases and J by 4 bases. The CDR3 contains 14 residues. CDR3 in amino acids: CASSGSGRRYEQYF. For the CDR3, the DNA is TGTGCCAGCAGTGGAAGCGGGAGGCGGTACGAGCAGTACTTC.

The V and J genes are TRBV19 and TRBJ2-1; maybe TRBD1 (5 bases). Deletions cut 5 bases from V and 8 bases from J, with 16 bases between. The CDR3 loop spans 14 amino acids. CDR1 LNHDA and CDR2 SQIVND come from the germline V gene (reference sequence). CDR3 DNA sequence: TGTGCCAGTAGTCCACCAGGGCTAGGCGATGAGCAGTTCTTC. Translation gives CASSPPGLGDEQFF.

A single count supports this clone. The chain carries TRBV24-1 and TRBJ2-3; tentatively, D is TRBD1 (6 bases). V was cut by 9 bases and J by 0 bases, with 24 bases left in between. Germline V CDR1 and CDR2: KGHDR, SFDVKD. The CDR3 is made up of 18 amino acids. CDR3 DNA sequence: TGTGCCACCTCCCCCGGGTCGTTAGGGGGTCTTAGCACAGATACGCAGTATTTT. Protein product: CATSPGSLGGLSTDTQYF.

The J gene is TRBJ1-5, the V gene TRBV30, with TRBD1 matching over 7 bases. The length of the CDR3 is 16 residues. With V trimmed by 2 bases and J by 5 bases, 12 bases remained unmatched. Germline CDR1 reads GTSNPN; CDR2 reads SVGIG (reference sequence). CDR3 nucleotides: TGTGCCTGGAGTCGGGAGGGGGCTACTAGGGATCAGCCCCAGCATTTT. Its protein is CAWSREGATRDQPQHF. Together with reference TRBV30 and TRBJ1-5, the CDR3 gives the full variable domain: SQTIHQWPATLVQPVGSPLSLECTVEGTSNPNLYWYRQAAGRGLQLLFYSVGIGQISSEVPQNLSASRPQDRQFILSSKKLLLSDSGFYLCAWSREGATRDQPQHFGDGTRLSIL.

The chain links TRBV5-6 to TRBJ2-1; D ambiguous. The CDR3 loop spans 15 amino acids. The germline V gene encodes CDR1 SGHDT and CDR2 YYEEEE. V shed 0 bases and J shed 4 bases, with 11 bases lying between them. The CDR3 DNA reads as TGTGCCAGCAGCTTGGTTTCAGGTTTTTACAATGAGCAGTTCTTC. This gives the protein CASSLVSGFYNEQFF.

The CDR3 sequence: CASSGLSRDKKYNEQFF. CDR3 coding DNA: TGTGCCAGCAGCGGTCTCTCCCGGGACAAAAAGTACAATGAGCAGTTCTTC. This chain connects TRBV25-1 to TRBJ2-1; D is possibly TRBD1 (6 bases). CDR1 and CDR2 (germline): MGHDK, SYGVNS. V shed 6 bases and J shed 4 bases, with 22 bases lying between them. The CDR3 loop spans 17 amino acids.

The rearrangement uses TRBV25-1 and TRBJ2-1, with TRBD2 identical over 8 bases. Germline V gene lookup returns CDR1 MGHDK and CDR2 SYGVNS. V lost 1 base and J lost 6; bases outside the gene matches: 2. The CDR3 consists of 14 residues. The DNA for the CDR3 is TGTGCCAGCAGTGAATCCGGGGGGGTCAATGAGCAGTTCTTC. Its protein is CASSESGGVNEQFF.

The rearrangement uses TRBV24-1 and TRBJ2-2; 9 nucleotides agree with TRBD2. V was pared by 3 bases and J by 6 bases, with 7 bases of the junction left unmatched. CDR1 and CDR2 from the germline V gene are KGHDR and SFDVKD. This CDR3 region has 16 residues. The CDR3 DNA reads as TGTGCCACCAGTGATCCAAGACTAGCGGACGCCGGGGAGCTGTTTTTT. Protein product: CATSDPRLADAGELFF.

The chain is built from TRBV6-5 and TRBJ2-1, with D perhaps TRBD1 (6 bases). Germline CDR1 MNHEY, CDR2 SVGAGI. This CDR3 is 16 amino acids long. V was shortened by 2 bases and J by 2 bases, with 13 bases between the two germline ends. The CDR3 nucleotides read TGTGCCAGCAGTTACATCGGCAGGGGTCCCTACAATGAGCAGTTCTTC. Its protein is CASSYIGRGPYNEQFF.

This chain connects TRBV29-1 to TRBJ1-2; tentative D call: TRBD1 (6 bases). This CDR3 contains 11 residues. CDR1 SQVTM and CDR2 ANQGSEA come from the germline V gene. The V end was cut by 4 bases, the J end by 7 bases, with 10 bases between. The CDR3 loop is CSVAGQGGYTF. Here the CDR3 DNA reads TGCAGCGTTGCGGGACAAGGTGGCTACACCTTC.

This clone was recorded only once. The chain links TRBV27 to TRBJ2-1; 12 bases fit TRBD2. The germline V gene encodes CDR1 MNHEY and CDR2 SMNVEV (reference sequence). The CDR3 runs 16 residues. V trimming: 5 bases; J trimming: 8 bases; junction bases outside the gene matches: 10. CDR3 amino acids: CASSLAGGPYPHEQFF. The CDR3 bases are TGTGCCAGCAGTCTAGCGGGAGGGCCGTATCCCCATGAGCAGTTCTTC.

The CDR3 coding sequence is TGTGCCAGCACAAATCAGGGGGCCTCTGAAGCTTTCTTT. Translated, it gives CASTNQGASEAFF. The rearrangement joins TRBV6-5 to TRBJ1-1; 8 nucleotides line up with TRBD1. The CDR3 is 13 residues long. Germline trimming cut 7 bases from V and 6 bases from J; bases unmatched to any gene: 7. CDR1 MNHEY and CDR2 SVGAGI come from the germline V gene.

The chain recombines TRBV5-1 with TRBJ2-2; D is perhaps TRBD1 (6 bases). V shed 3 bases and J shed 2 bases, with 14 bases lying between them. The CDR3 is 16 residues long. Germline V gene sequence: CDR1 SGHRS, CDR2 YFSETQ. The CDR3 bases are TGCGCCAGCAGCTCCCTAACAGGGTATAACACCGGGGAGCTGTTTTTT. Its translation is CASSSLTGYNTGELFF.